The present entry profiles one TCR beta chain with its context. Antigen specificity is unknown. The CDR3 is 13 residues long. Germline CDR1 is SGHRS and CDR2 is YFSETQ. V was clipped by 3 bases and J by 3 bases, with 9 bases between them. Treatment denoted: oral pan-JAK inhibitor, 5-10 mg twice daily. Sorting separated CD4+ and CD8+ T cells out of PBMCs. This sample is part of a study of CD8+ T cells in alopecia areata. Study summary: Tofacitinib continued for 6 to 18 months and was then withheld for 6 months. Disease severity was quantified as SALT score of affected scalp area. Study-level results: Tofacitinib did not eliminate many expanded lesional clones from scalp or blood.

Extraction and reverse transcription of RNA yielded cDNA as the sequencing template. Using immunoSEQ multiplex PCR, the repertoire was profiled, and TCRdb retains in-frame clones only, with some absent. This sample has approximately 220,000 clones; roughly two fifths occur once, and the top ten carry 0.45% to 0.55%. This TCR derives from a human donor with alopecia areata. The rearrangement joins TRBV5-1 to TRBJ1-2; tentatively, D is TRBD1 (5 bases). The material was CD4+ T cells sorted from blood, obtained between weeks 30 and 35, from a patient treated with tofacitinib. The CDR3 DNA reads as TGCGCCAGCAGCTCGGGGCGGGACTATGGCTACACCTTC. The encoded protein is CASSSGRDYGYTF.